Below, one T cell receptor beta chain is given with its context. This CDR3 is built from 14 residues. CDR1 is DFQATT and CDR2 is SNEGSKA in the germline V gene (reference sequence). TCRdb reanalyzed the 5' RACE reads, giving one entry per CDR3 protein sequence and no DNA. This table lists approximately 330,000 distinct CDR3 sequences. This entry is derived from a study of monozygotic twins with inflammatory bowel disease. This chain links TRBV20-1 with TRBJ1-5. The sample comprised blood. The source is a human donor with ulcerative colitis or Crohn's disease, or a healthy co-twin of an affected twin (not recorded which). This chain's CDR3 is CSARAKYSNQPQHF.